The present TCR beta chain was sequenced within a study of T cells in tumors after PD-1 blockade. Comment on this clone: Antigen specificity is unknown.

The data were produced by immunoSEQ multiplex PCR, yet TCRdb's version contains in-frame clones alone and is incomplete. The data hold about 7,600 clones, with 62% observed a single time. Study conclusions and caveats: Clonal replacement, not reinvigoration, is suggested for expanded exhausted CD8+ clones after therapy. Only pre- versus post-treatment comparisons showed clonal replacement.

Time point given: second of two post-therapy site-matched biopsies two to three months apart. This TCR was recovered from a human donor with basal cell carcinoma. This material consisted of tumor tissue, taken after anti-PD-1 treatment.

CDR3 DNA: TGTGCCAGCAGCTATTTTGCGGGCACGGACAATGAGCAGTTCTTC. Its protein product is CASSYFAGTDNEQFF. The chain links TRBV5-5 to TRBJ2-1; possibly TRBD2 for D (5 bases). V lost 3 bases and J lost 5, with 15 bases in between. This CDR3 has 15 amino acids. Germline-derived CDR1 and CDR2 are SGHKS and YYEKEE (reference sequence).